The TCR beta chain described here comes from a study of naive and memory T cell subsets. Study-level findings and limits: The RNA method is potentially sensitive to activation and differentiation changes.

This clonotype was recorded a few times. Its specificity is not known. Four PCR rounds used nested alpha and beta constant region primers plus the SP2 primer. TCRdb analysed the 5' RACE reads with MiXCR anew, one entry per CDR3 protein. Found here are more than 45,000 distinct CDR3 sequences, about 7.2% of them singletons; the top ten hold around 10%. A UMI-containing oligonucleotide was joined by 3' ligation to the TCR cDNA template. RNA was extracted from 2 to 3 ml of whole blood of healthy adults. This receptor was identified in a male donor in good health.

This CDR3 reads CASSVELSYGYTF. The CDR3 nucleotides read TGTGCCAGCAGCGTAGAACTAAGCTATGGCTACACCTTC. V is TRBV9 and J is TRBJ1-2, with D hard to call. CDR3 length: 13 amino acids. The V end was cut by 0 bases, the J end by 4 bases, with 7 bases between. In germline, CDR1 is SGDLS, CDR2 YYNGEE.